Below, 21 T cell receptor beta chains from the same sample are listed, as sequenced in a study of shared clonotypes between healthy human individuals. Naivety among CD8 cells was defined by CD45RO negativity and positive CCR7 selection, thereby excluding terminally differentiated effector memory CD45RA+ cells. Sequencing was performed with immunoSEQ multiplex PCR; in TCRdb, only in-frame clones are kept and a portion is missing. The data show about 580,000 clones, with 95% to 98% seen just once and approximately 0.3% held by the top ten. Sequencing input: naive CD8+ T cells sorted from blood. The receptors stem from a man aged 30-40 years in good health.

V is TRBV13 and J is TRBJ2-3, with no clear D. The CDR3 length is 12 residues. The V gene lost 5 bases and the J gene lost 2 bases, with 5 bases spanning the gap. Germline CDR1 is PRHDT and CDR2 is FYEKMQ (reference sequence). CDR3 nucleotide sequence: TGTGCCAGCAGCAACGACACAGATACGCAGTATTTT. Translating it yields CASSNDTDTQYF.

This rearrangement joins TRBV6-6 to TRBJ2-7; D remains unclear. The CDR3 is made up of 13 amino acids. Germline V gives CDR1 MNHNY, CDR2 SVGAGI (reference sequence). V lost 7 bases to trimming and J lost 2 bases, with 12 bases between them. The CDR3 sequence: CASTLGPAYEQYF. CDR3 DNA sequence: TGTGCCAGCACCCTTGGCCCTGCCTACGAGCAGTACTTC.

This sequence joins TRBV5-1 and TRBJ1-2; 7 bases line up with TRBD1. V shed 6 bases and J 8 bases; nucleotides not matched to a gene: 10. From germline, CDR1 is SGHRS and CDR2 YFSETQ. The CDR3 loop spans 13 amino acids. CDR3 sequence: CASTENRGEGYTF. Written as DNA, the CDR3 is TGCGCCAGCACCGAAAACAGGGGAGAGGGCTACACCTTC.

The genes are TRBV5-6 and TRBJ2-7; the D gene is possibly TRBD1 (6 bases). Germline CDR1 is SGHDT and CDR2 is YYEEEE. Trimming removed 3 bases at V and 2 bases at J, with 12 bases between. The length of the CDR3 is 14 residues. The CDR3 DNA follows: TGTGCCAGCAGCTATGGACAGAAGACCTACGAGCAGTACTTC. This gives the protein CASSYGQKTYEQYF.

The chain has TRBV30 and TRBJ1-1, with no clear D. V shed 0 bases and J shed 3 bases, with 2 bases lying between them. CDR1 is GTSNPN and CDR2 is SVGIG in the germline V gene (reference sequence). This CDR3 contains 11 residues. The CDR3 nucleotides are TGTGCCTGGAGTGTTTACACTGAAGCTTTCTTT. Protein: CAWSVYTEAFF.

The chain is built from TRBV7-2 and TRBJ1-1, with 11 bases lining up with TRBD1. From germline, CDR1 is SGHTA and CDR2 FQGNSA. With 2 bases clipped from V and 1 base from J, the junction kept 6 bases outside the gene matches. There are 17 residues in the CDR3. CDR3: CASSLRDRGFSNTEAFF. The CDR3 DNA reads as TGTGCCAGCAGCTTAAGGGACAGGGGGTTTTCGAACACTGAAGCTTTCTTT.

CDR3 nucleotide sequence: TGTGCCAGCAGTGATTTCAGCCTCAACACCGGGGAGCTGTTTTTT. It codes for CASSDFSLNTGELFF. This chain uses TRBV6-1 with TRBJ2-2; unclear D gene. The CDR3 length is 15 residues. Germline values: CDR1 MNHNS, CDR2 SASEGT. Trimming removed 3 bases at V and 2 bases at J, with 10 bases between.

As concerns this clone: Other nucleotide sequences from this sample produce the same CDR3. V and J are TRBV7-9 and TRBJ2-7; 7 positions agree with TRBD1. Germline V gene data show CDR1 as SEHNR and CDR2 as FQNEAQ (reference sequence). The CDR3 is made up of 14 amino acids. Trimming at V came to 4 bases and at J to 1 base, leaving 4 bases not matched to a gene. The CDR3 here is CASSSDRDSYEQYF. CDR3 nucleotides: TGTGCCAGCAGCTCTGACAGGGATTCCTACGAGCAGTACTTC.

This CDR3 reads CASSLAAGWEQYF. The CDR3 region has the DNA TGTGCCAGCAGCTTAGCTGCGGGCTGGGAGCAGTACTTC. V is TRBV11-2 and J is TRBJ2-7, with D possibly matching TRBD2 (5 bases). The length of the CDR3 is 13 residues. The V and J ends lost 1 base and 7 bases respectively, with 11 bases between them. CDR1 is SGHAT and CDR2 is FQNNGV in the germline V gene.

The chain carries TRBV7-7 and TRBJ2-3; D uncertain. V gave up 5 bases and J gave up 0 bases, with 9 bases separating them. CDR3 size: 14 residues. The germline CDR1 and CDR2 sequences are SSHAT and FNYEAQ (reference sequence). CDR3 DNA: TGTGCCAGCAGCCCGGGCCCTAGCACAGATACGCAGTATTTT. Amino acid sequence: CASSPGPSTDTQYF.

The CDR3 region has the DNA TGTGCCAGCAGCTTCCCCGCGACAGGGCTAGGTTTGAACACTGAAGCTTTCTTT. Translating gives CASSFPATGLGLNTEAFF. This chain joins TRBV7-9 and TRBJ1-1; 7 positions agree with TRBD1. The junction had 13 bases not matched to a gene; V was cut back by 3 bases and J by 0 bases. Germline lookup yields CDR1 SEHNR and CDR2 FQNEAQ (reference sequence). CDR3 length equals 18 residues.

As DNA, the CDR3 is TGTGCCAGCAGTGATACTAGCGGAGGCCGTCTCTCCTACGAGCAGTACTTC. It codes for CASSDTSGGRLSYEQYF. This chain connects TRBV2 to TRBJ2-7; TRBD2 matches at 8 bases. The V gene's germline CDR1 is SNHLY and CDR2 FYNNEI. The length of the CDR3 is 17 residues. V shed 3 bases and J 0 bases; nucleotides not matched to a gene: 10. Complete variable domain (other parts from reference TRBV2 and TRBJ2-7): EPEVTQTPSHQVTQMGQEVILRCVPISNHLYFYWYRQILGQKVEFLVSFYNNEISEKSEIFDDQFSVERPDGSNFTLKIRSTKLEDSAMYFCASSDTSGGRLSYEQYFGPGTRLTVT.

The chain has TRBV30 and TRBJ1-3; D unclear. The V gene's germline CDR1 is GTSNPN and CDR2 SVGIG (reference sequence). V lost 3 bases to trimming and J lost 3 bases, with 3 bases between them. The CDR3 is 11 residues long. Written as DNA, the CDR3 is TGTGCCTGGAGGAATGGAAACACCATATATTTT. This encodes CAWRNGNTIYF.

V and J are TRBV29-1 and TRBJ2-1, with TRBD2 matching 11 bases. Per the germline V gene, CDR1 is SQVTM and CDR2 is ANQGSEA. This CDR3 has 16 amino acids. Trimming cost V 2 bases and J 8 bases; bases outside gene matches: 11. The CDR3 protein is CSVEWELAGGPHEQFF. The CDR3 DNA is TGCAGCGTTGAATGGGAATTAGCGGGAGGGCCTCATGAGCAGTTCTTC.

This chain joins TRBV7-2 and TRBJ2-7; 9 bases line up with TRBD1. V trimming: 2 bases; J trimming: 4 bases; junction bases outside the gene matches: 6. The CDR3 is 15 amino acids. Germline CDR1 reads SGHTA; CDR2 reads FQGNSA. CDR3 DNA: TGTGCCAGCAGCTTACAGGGACAGGGCTTATACGAGCAGTACTTC. Translation: CASSLQGQGLYEQYF.

The V call is TRBV7-3, the J call TRBJ2-5; possible D gene TRBD2, 6 bases. This CDR3 spans 14 amino acids. V was clipped by 5 bases and J by 2 bases, with 12 bases between them. CDR1 is SGHTA and CDR2 is FQGTGA in the germline V gene. CDR3: CASSRDWLQETQYF. As DNA, the CDR3 is TGTGCCAGCAGCCGGGACTGGTTACAAGAGACCCAGTACTTC.

This clone was counted once. The chain couples TRBV19 to TRBJ1-2; TRBD1 matches at 8 bases. This CDR3 is built from 13 residues. From germline, CDR1 is LNHDA and CDR2 SQIVND (reference sequence). The J segment lost 6 bases and the V segment lost 5 bases, leaving 5 bases of the junction unmatched. CDR3 DNA sequence: TGTGCCAGTAGTCTTTCGACAGGGGATGGCTACACCTTC. It translates to CASSLSTGDGYTF.

The chain recombines TRBV14 with TRBJ2-1; D is undetermined. V was cut by 3 bases and J by 10 bases, with 13 bases left in between. The V gene's germline CDR1 is SGHDN and CDR2 FVKESK. The CDR3 sequence is 13 residues long. The CDR3 DNA reads as TGTGCCAGCAGCCAGGAGACCGCCTCGGAGCAGTTCTTC. Protein: CASSQETASEQFF.

The J gene is TRBJ2-7, the V gene TRBV29-1; 8 nucleotides match TRBD1. The germline gives CDR1 SQVTM, CDR2 ANQGSEA. Trimming cost V 5 bases and J 1 base; bases outside gene matches: 10. This CDR3 has 15 residues. CDR3 protein: CSVCWPGQESYEQYF. CDR3 coding DNA: TGCAGCGTTTGTTGGCCGGGACAGGAGTCCTACGAGCAGTACTTC.

V gene TRBV11-2 combines with J gene TRBJ2-7; no reliable D call. Germline-derived CDR1 and CDR2 are SGHAT and FQNNGV. Trimming removed 1 base from V and 6 bases from J, with 10 bases in between. The CDR3 totals 13 residues. This CDR3 reads CASSLGLSAEQYF. For the CDR3, the DNA is TGTGCCAGCAGCTTAGGGTTGTCTGCCGAGCAGTACTTC.

This CDR3 reads CASSPGTSGIFSYEQYF. The CDR3 bases are TGTGCCAGCAGCCCCGGGACTAGCGGGATCTTCTCCTACGAGCAGTACTTC. The chain combines TRBV5-6 with TRBJ2-7, with 13 bases that match TRBD2. V shed 4 bases and J 0 bases; nucleotides not matched to a gene: 7. The length of the CDR3 is 17 residues. Germline CDR1 is SGHDT and CDR2 is YYEEEE.